The 4 T cell receptor beta chains below all came from one sample that was sequenced in a study of PD-L1 blockade in urothelial cancer. This sample's time point: peripheral blood 6 weeks after treatment start. Libraries were prepared by immunoSEQ multiplex PCR; TCRdb keeps only in-frame clonotypes and omits some of them. The data contain 100,000 to 150,000 clones, roughly 83% of them singletons. The sequenced sample was PBMCs, obtained around atezolizumab (anti-PD-L1) treatment. These receptors were taken from a man aged 50 to 60 with urothelial cancer.

The chain combines TRBV7-2 with TRBJ2-3; D is perhaps TRBD1 (5 bases). The CDR3 covers 16 residues. V was cut by 2 bases and J by 2 bases, with 14 bases left in between. CDR1 and CDR2 from the germline V gene are SGHTA and FQGNSA. The CDR3 coding sequence is TGTGCCAGCAGCTTAACGGGTCCCAGGGCCACAGATACGCAGTATTTT. It specifies CASSLTGPRATDTQYF.

This rearrangement joins TRBV9 to TRBJ2-5, with TRBD2 matching 7 bases. V shed 0 bases, J shed 5 bases, and the junction held 7 bases outside the gene matches. Germline-derived CDR1 and CDR2 are SGDLS and YYNGEE. CDR3 length: 15 residues. CDR3 sequence (DNA): TGTGCCAGCAGCGTAGGAGCGGGATGGTCGGAGACCCAGTACTTC. It translates to CASSVGAGWSETQYF.

This rearrangement joins TRBV9 to TRBJ2-3, with TRBD2 matching 12 bases. The CDR3 totals 17 residues. Germline CDR1 SGDLS, CDR2 YYNGEE. J gave up 5 bases and V 0 bases, and 7 bases lay outside the gene matches. The CDR3 protein is CASSVGLAGGPQDTQYF. In DNA, the CDR3 is TGTGCCAGCAGCGTAGGTCTAGCGGGAGGGCCACAAGATACGCAGTATTTT. Supplemented by reference TRBV9 and TRBJ2-3, the full variable domain reads DSGVTQTPKHLITATGQRVTLRCSPRSGDLSVYWYQQSLDQGLQFLIQYYNGEERAKGNILERFSAQQFPDLHSELNLSSLELGDSALYFCASSVGLAGGPQDTQYFGPGTRLTVL.

CDR3 sequence: CASSQGSAGSGNTIYF. The CDR3 nucleotides are TGTGCCAGCAGCCAAGGTTCGGCGGGCTCTGGAAACACCATATATTTT. The chain has TRBV4-2 and TRBJ1-3; D uncertain. The V end was cut by 1 base, the J end by 0 bases, with 10 bases between. The CDR3 runs to 16 residues. Germline loops: CDR1 LGHNA, CDR2 YNFKEQ.